This passage covers 4 T cell receptor beta chains from one sample sequenced in a study of blood T cell repertoires in COVID-19. The assay was immunoSEQ multiplex PCR, and TCRdb's table has in-frame clones only and misses some. The data show over 300,000 clones, 86% seen once. Sequencing was carried out using PBMCs or T cells enriched from blood (not recorded which). The receptors originated from a woman in her late teens or twenties who had recovered from COVID-19.

In this sample, this clone turned up many times. CDR3 amino acids: CASSLPGLAGVLEQFF. The CDR3 region has the DNA TGTGCCAGCAGTTTGCCCGGACTAGCGGGAGTCTTGGAGCAGTTCTTC. The chain links TRBV27 to TRBJ2-1, with 13 bases aligning to TRBD2. Germline V gives CDR1 MNHEY, CDR2 SMNVEV (reference sequence). The CDR3 has 16 amino acids. V was clipped by 3 bases and J by 10 bases; unmatched bases: 9.

The rearrangement uses TRBV20-1 and TRBJ2-2; 9 nucleotides align to TRBD2. The V segment lost 3 bases and the J segment 5 bases; nucleotides outside the gene matches: 13. From germline, CDR1 is DFQATT and CDR2 SNEGSKA (reference sequence). The CDR3 sequence is 17 residues long. The CDR3 nucleotides read TGCAGTGCTAGTTCCCCAATAGCGGGAGTGGGTACCGGGGAGCTGTTTTTT. Translating it yields CSASSPIAGVGTGELFF.

This chain connects TRBV5-1 to TRBJ1-2; TRBD1 aligns across 8 bases. Losses at the gene ends were 0 bases for V and 4 bases for J; bases not matched to a gene: 2. The germline V gene has CDR1 SGHRS and CDR2 YFSETQ. This CDR3 is 14 amino acids long. The CDR3, as DNA: TGCGCCAGCAGCTTGGGGACAGGGACCTATGGCTACACCTTC. Amino acid sequence: CASSLGTGTYGYTF.

The chain carries TRBV7-6 and TRBJ2-2; 8 nucleotides agree with TRBD2. The ends lost 0 bases at V and 4 bases at J; junction bases unmatched: 4. The CDR3 sequence is 16 residues long. Germline V lookup: CDR1 SGHVS, CDR2 FNYEAQ. CDR3: CASSLALAAGTGELFF. DNA for the CDR3: TGTGCCAGCAGCTTAGCACTAGCGGCGGGCACCGGGGAGCTGTTTTTT. Filled out from reference TRBV7-6 and TRBJ2-2, the complete variable domain reads GAGVSQSPRYKVTKRGQDVALRCDPISGHVSLYWYRQALGQGPEFLTYFNYEAQQDKSGLPNDRFSAERPEGSISTLTIQRTEQRDSAMYRCASSLALAAGTGELFFGEGSRLTVL.